Each of the 24 T cell receptor beta chains below was sequenced from the same sample in a study of blood T cell repertoires in COVID-19. Method: immunoSEQ multiplex PCR; TCRdb's copy keeps in-frame clones and lacks some. In the table there are hundreds of thousands of clones, 75% to 90% of which are singletons. Sequenced sample: PBMCs or T cells enriched from blood (not recorded which). Receptors originate from a woman in her thirties or forties who had recovered from COVID-19.

The chain combines TRBV11-2 with TRBJ1-4, with D tentatively TRBD1 (6 bases). CDR1 SGHAT and CDR2 FQNNGV come from the germline V gene. With 2 bases removed from V and 7 bases from J, the gap between germline ends came to 17 bases. This CDR3 is built from 16 residues. The CDR3 nucleotides are TGTGCCAGCAGCTTATCACTTGGGGGCGAAGTTGAAAAACTGTTTTTT. This encodes CASSLSLGGEVEKLFF.

This chain joins TRBV7-9 and TRBJ2-7, with D possibly matching TRBD2 (6 bases). Trimming took 5 bases from V and 3 from J, leaving 14 bases between them. The CDR3 is 14 amino acids. Germline V lookup: CDR1 SEHNR, CDR2 FQNEAQ (reference sequence). CDR3 residues: CASSNRDWVYEQYF. The CDR3, as DNA: TGTGCCAGCAGCAACCGGGACTGGGTCTACGAGCAGTACTTC.

The chain is built from TRBV5-4 and TRBJ1-3; TRBD1 matches at 7 bases. With 4 bases clipped from V and 7 bases from J, the junction kept 5 bases outside the gene matches. The CDR3 runs to 13 residues. Germline-derived CDR1 and CDR2 are SGHNT and YYREEE (reference sequence). Here the CDR3 DNA reads TGTGCCAGCAGCGTACAGGGGTTGAACACCATATATTTT. This codes for CASSVQGLNTIYF.

This clone was detected once. This chain uses TRBV12-3 or TRBV12-4 with TRBJ1-2, with D unclear. Deletions cut 4 bases from V and 7 bases from J, with 7 bases between. This CDR3 has 11 amino acids. The CDR3 DNA sequence: TGTGCCAGCAGTTCGAGTCGTGGCTACACCTTC. Its protein is CASSSSRGYTF.

The V and J genes are TRBV4-2 and TRBJ2-2; the D gene is possibly TRBD2 (6 bases). Germline V lookup: CDR1 LGHNA, CDR2 YNFKEQ. Trimming took off 1 base at V and 4 bases at J, with 13 bases between the two ends. The CDR3 length is 16 residues. The CDR3 bases are TGTGCCAGCAGCCAAGGCGGGGTAGCGTTCACCGGGGAGCTGTTTTTT. It codes for CASSQGGVAFTGELFF.

V gene TRBV10-1 combines with J gene TRBJ2-7, with D tentatively TRBD2 (5 bases). Germline values: CDR1 WNHNN, CDR2 SYGVQD (reference sequence). V lost 8 bases, J lost 7 bases, and 12 bases lay in between. The CDR3 has 11 amino acids. The CDR3, as DNA: TGCGCCAGCGGGAGAAGTAAGGAGCAGTACTTC. Protein sequence: CASGRSKEQYF.

This chain joins TRBV7-2 and TRBJ2-7; D perhaps matches TRBD2 (6 bases). The germline CDR1 and CDR2 sequences are SGHTA and FQGNSA. V lost 1 base, J lost 7 bases, and 11 bases lay in between. The CDR3 length is 13 residues. The DNA for the CDR3 is TGTGCCAGCAGCTTAGTGGCAGGGAGGGAGCAGTACTTC. It encodes CASSLVAGREQYF.

With respect to this clone: At the DNA level, this CDR3 is encoded by other sequences in the same sample as well. The rearrangement links TRBV29-1 to TRBJ1-1; D may be TRBD1 (6 bases). Per germline, CDR1 SQVTM and CDR2 ANQGSEA. The CDR3 runs 13 residues. Between the trimmed V and J ends, which lost 4 bases and 2 bases, there was a span of 11 bases. CDR3 DNA: TGCAGCGTTGCAAGGGGGGGAAACACTGAAGCTTTCTTT. It encodes CSVARGGNTEAFF.

This chain joins TRBV28 and TRBJ2-5, with D possibly being TRBD2 (6 bases). Germline assignment: CDR1 MDHEN and CDR2 SYDVKM. Deletions cut 9 bases from V and 3 bases from J, with 14 bases between. The CDR3 consists of 13 residues. The CDR3 DNA reads TGTGCCAGTCGGACCTGGGGGGAAGAGACCCAGTACTTC. Its translation: CASRTWGEETQYF.

V is TRBV9 and J is TRBJ1-2; weak D call: TRBD1 (6 bases). V was shortened by 0 bases and J by 8 bases, with 11 bases between the two germline ends. CDR3 length: 13 amino acids. Germline CDR1 SGDLS, CDR2 YYNGEE. For the CDR3, the DNA is TGTGCCAGCAGCGTAGATCAGGGGAGCGGCTACACCTTC. Encoded protein: CASSVDQGSGYTF. Based on the CDR3 plus reference TRBV9 and TRBJ1-2, the full variable domain is DSGVTQTPKHLITATGQRVTLRCSPRSGDLSVYWYQQSLDQGLQFLIQYYNGEERAKGNILERFSAQQFPDLHSELNLSSLELGDSALYFCASSVDQGSGYTFGSGTRLTVV.

The chain uses TRBV27 and TRBJ1-6; 9 nucleotides match TRBD1. J lost 4 bases, V lost 5 bases, and 6 bases had no gene match. The CDR3 is made up of 16 amino acids. The germline V gene encodes CDR1 MNHEY and CDR2 SMNVEV (reference sequence). As DNA, the CDR3 is TGTGCCAGCAGTCAAGGACAGGGGAGGTATAATTCACCCCTCCACTTT. Translation gives CASSQGQGRYNSPLHF.

The chain carries TRBV6-5 and TRBJ2-7; 9 positions agree with TRBD1. The ends lost 6 bases at V and 4 bases at J; junction bases unmatched: 4. This CDR3 has 13 amino acids. Germline V CDR1 and CDR2: MNHEY, SVGAGI. CDR3 region: CASRRTGEYEQYF. The CDR3 DNA follows: TGTGCCAGCAGGAGGACAGGGGAATACGAGCAGTACTTC.

This sequence joins TRBV6-5 and TRBJ1-1, with 10 bases that match TRBD1. Germline V gives CDR1 MNHEY, CDR2 SVGAGI. The CDR3 sequence is 15 residues long. The trim removed 7 bases at V and 1 base at J, leaving 6 bases unmatched. CDR3 region: CASKVDRGPNTEAFF. In nucleotides, the CDR3 is TGTGCCAGCAAGGTAGACAGGGGGCCGAACACTGAAGCTTTCTTT.

The rearrangement links TRBV7-2 to TRBJ1-3; no clear D gene. The CDR3 covers 14 residues. V lost 1 base and J 2 bases, leaving 6 bases between the germline ends. Germline V gene sequence: CDR1 SGHTA, CDR2 FQGNSA. The CDR3 protein is CASSLEPAGNTIYF. CDR3 coding DNA: TGTGCCAGCAGCTTAGAACCGGCTGGAAACACCATATATTTT.

CDR3 loop: CAISWDRSTGELFF. Here the CDR3 DNA reads TGTGCCATCAGTTGGGACAGGAGCACCGGGGAGCTGTTTTTT. This chain uses TRBV10-3 with TRBJ2-2; TRBD1 aligns across 8 bases. V shed 5 bases and J 4 bases; nucleotides not matched to a gene: 3. Germline CDR1 reads ENHRY; CDR2 reads SYGVKD. The CDR3 sequence is 14 residues long.

The rearrangement uses TRBV7-9 and TRBJ2-7, with 11 bases lining up with TRBD1. The germline V gene encodes CDR1 SEHNR and CDR2 FQNEAQ (reference sequence). The CDR3 sequence is 14 residues long. J lost 3 bases, V lost 5 bases, and 3 bases had no gene match. CDR3 loop: CASSLGQGDYEQYF. The CDR3 coding sequence is TGTGCCAGCAGCCTGGGACAGGGGGACTACGAGCAGTACTTC.

This clone was seen only once. This chain uses TRBV9 with TRBJ2-5; a weak D match, TRBD2 (5 bases). This CDR3 is 15 amino acids long. Trimming took 4 bases from V and 5 from J, leaving 18 bases between them. Looked up from germline, CDR1 is SGDLS and CDR2 is YYNGEE. The DNA for the CDR3 is TGTGCCAGCAGCCCCTCGGATACGGAGGTTGAGACCCAGTACTTC. Translated: CASSPSDTEVETQYF. The variable domain in full, with the rest retrieved from reference TRBV9 and TRBJ2-5, is DSGVTQTPKHLITATGQRVTLRCSPRSGDLSVYWYQQSLDQGLQFLIQYYNGEERAKGNILERFSAQQFPDLHSELNLSSLELGDSALYFCASSPSDTEVETQYFGPGTRLLVL.

The V gene is TRBV29-1, the J gene TRBJ2-2; TRBD1 agrees at 7 bases. Unmatched junction bases numbered 5, after V lost 4 bases and J lost 3 bases. The CDR3 has 14 residues. CDR1 SQVTM and CDR2 ANQGSEA come from the germline V gene. The CDR3 region is CSVGRDRDTGELFF. CDR3 DNA sequence: TGCAGCGTTGGCCGGGACAGAGACACCGGGGAGCTGTTTTTT.

The chain uses TRBV5-4 and TRBJ2-5; TRBD1 aligns across 9 bases. Germline V lookup: CDR1 SGHNT, CDR2 YYREEE (reference sequence). The CDR3 totals 14 residues. J gave up 2 bases and V 3 bases, and 2 bases lay outside the gene matches. The CDR3 DNA sequence: TGTGCCAGCAGCTCGGGACAGGGTCAAGAGACCCAGTACTTC. This sequence encodes CASSSGQGQETQYF. The full variable domain, its missing parts supplied by reference TRBV5-4 and TRBJ2-5, is ETGVTQSPTHLIKTRGQQVTLRCSSQSGHNTVSWYQQALGQGPQFIFQYYREEENGRGNFPPRFSGLQFPNYSSELNVNALELDDSALYLCASSSGQGQETQYFGPGTRLLVL.

Remarks on this clone: Mismatch with germline at one junction end may stem from a read error. The gene calls are TRBV15 and TRBJ1-2; D gene uncertain. The germline V gene has CDR1 LNHNV and CDR2 YYDKDF (reference sequence). This CDR3 contains 16 residues. DNA for the CDR3: TGTGCCACCAGCAGAGATCTCGCTGAACAAAGAGGGCCCACCGCCTTC. Its protein product is CATSRDLAEQRGPTAF.

The V and J genes are TRBV20-1 and TRBJ1-2; no reliable D call. The CDR3 is 10 residues long. The V gene lost 5 bases and the J gene lost 3 bases, with 4 bases spanning the gap. Germline loops: CDR1 DFQATT, CDR2 SNEGSKA (reference sequence). The CDR3 here is CSAPDYGYTF. The CDR3 DNA follows: TGCAGTGCTCCAGACTATGGCTACACCTTC.

This sequence joins TRBV5-1 and TRBJ1-3; 9 nucleotides line up with TRBD1. The CDR3 loop spans 18 amino acids. V shed 0 bases, J shed 1 base, and the junction held 8 bases outside the gene matches. CDR1 and CDR2 from the germline V gene are SGHRS and YFSETQ. CDR3 loop: CASSLEGQGLVSGNTIYF. In DNA, the CDR3 is TGCGCCAGCAGCTTGGAGGGACAGGGATTGGTATCTGGAAACACCATATATTTT. Complete variable domain (other parts from reference TRBV5-1 and TRBJ1-3): KAGVTQTPRYLIKTRGQQVTLSCSPISGHRSVSWYQQTPGQGLQFLFEYFSETQRNKGNFPGRFSGRQFSNSRSEMNVSTLELGDSALYLCASSLEGQGLVSGNTIYFGEGSWLTVV.

The chain is built from TRBV5-1 and TRBJ1-2; 8 bases line up with TRBD1. Trimming cost V 4 bases and J 6 bases; bases outside gene matches: 5. Per the germline V gene, CDR1 is SGHRS and CDR2 is YFSETQ. This CDR3 spans 13 amino acids. CDR3 sequence: CASSVPGGDGYTF. The CDR3 nucleotides read TGCGCCAGCAGCGTACCAGGGGGCGATGGCTACACCTTC.

The J gene is TRBJ1-2, the V gene TRBV6-5; D is unclear. Germline values: CDR1 MNHEY, CDR2 SVGAGI. Trimming cost V 5 bases and J 2 bases, with 3 bases left between them. This CDR3 has 11 residues. CDR3 residues: CASSRNYGYTF. The CDR3 bases are TGTGCCAGCAGTCGGAACTATGGCTACACCTTC.